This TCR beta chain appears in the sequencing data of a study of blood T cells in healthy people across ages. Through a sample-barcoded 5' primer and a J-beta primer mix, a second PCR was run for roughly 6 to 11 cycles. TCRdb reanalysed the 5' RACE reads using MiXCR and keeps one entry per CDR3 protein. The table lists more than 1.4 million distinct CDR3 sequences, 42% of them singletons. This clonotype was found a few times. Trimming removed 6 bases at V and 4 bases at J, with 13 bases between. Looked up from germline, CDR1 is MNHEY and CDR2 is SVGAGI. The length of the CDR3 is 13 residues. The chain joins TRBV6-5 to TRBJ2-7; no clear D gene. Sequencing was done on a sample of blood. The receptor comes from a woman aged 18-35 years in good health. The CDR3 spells CASRGTWKYEQYF. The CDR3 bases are TGTGCCAGCAGGGGTACATGGAAGTACGAGCAGTACTTC.